This T cell receptor beta chain was sequenced for a study of blood T cell repertoires in COVID-19. About the study: PBMCs, B-cell-depleted T cells, or T cells provided the cDNA or gDNA that made up the material.

Sequenced by immunoSEQ multiplex PCR; TCRdb stores in-frame clones only, minus some. In the table there are 110,000 or so clones, 85% of which are singletons. Between the trimmed V and J ends, which lost 6 bases and 5 bases, there was a span of 19 bases. CDR1 MNHEY and CDR2 SMNVEV come from the germline V gene (reference sequence). The CDR3 spans 15 residues. The V gene is TRBV27, the J gene TRBJ1-1; D ambiguous. Sequencing input: peripheral blood. This clonotype was sampled from a human donor in a cohort sampled during active COVID-19. The CDR3 is CASSKTLTWETEAFF. CDR3 nucleotides: TGTGCCAGCAGCAAAACGCTAACCTGGGAGACTGAAGCTTTCTTT.